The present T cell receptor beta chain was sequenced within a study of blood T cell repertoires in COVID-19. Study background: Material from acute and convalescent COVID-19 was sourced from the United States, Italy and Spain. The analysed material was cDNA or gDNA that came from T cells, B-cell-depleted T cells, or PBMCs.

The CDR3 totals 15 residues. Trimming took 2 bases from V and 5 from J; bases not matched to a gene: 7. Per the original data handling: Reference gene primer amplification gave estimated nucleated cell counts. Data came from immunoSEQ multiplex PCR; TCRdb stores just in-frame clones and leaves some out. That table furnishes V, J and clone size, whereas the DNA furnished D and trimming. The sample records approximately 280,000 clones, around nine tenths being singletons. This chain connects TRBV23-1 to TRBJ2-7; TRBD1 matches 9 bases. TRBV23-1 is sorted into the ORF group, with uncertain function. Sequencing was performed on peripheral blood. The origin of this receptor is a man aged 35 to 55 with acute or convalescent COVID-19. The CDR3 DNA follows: TGCGCCAGCAGTCAAACACAGGGGGCGAACCACGAGCAGTACTTC. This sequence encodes CASSQTQGANHEQYF.